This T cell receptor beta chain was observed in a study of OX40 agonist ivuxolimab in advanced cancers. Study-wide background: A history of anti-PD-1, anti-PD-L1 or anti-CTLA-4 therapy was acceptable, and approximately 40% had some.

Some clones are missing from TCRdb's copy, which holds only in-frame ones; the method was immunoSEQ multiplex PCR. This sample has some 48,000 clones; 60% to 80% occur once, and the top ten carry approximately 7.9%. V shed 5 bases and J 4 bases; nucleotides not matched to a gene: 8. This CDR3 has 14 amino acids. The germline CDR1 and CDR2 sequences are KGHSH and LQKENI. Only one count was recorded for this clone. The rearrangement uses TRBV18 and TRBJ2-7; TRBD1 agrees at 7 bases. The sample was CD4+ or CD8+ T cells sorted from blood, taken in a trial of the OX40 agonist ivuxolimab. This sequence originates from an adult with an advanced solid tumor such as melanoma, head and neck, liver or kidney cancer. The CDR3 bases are TGTGCCAGCTCAACGGGACAGAATTTTTACGAGCAGTACTTC. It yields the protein CASSTGQNFYEQYF.